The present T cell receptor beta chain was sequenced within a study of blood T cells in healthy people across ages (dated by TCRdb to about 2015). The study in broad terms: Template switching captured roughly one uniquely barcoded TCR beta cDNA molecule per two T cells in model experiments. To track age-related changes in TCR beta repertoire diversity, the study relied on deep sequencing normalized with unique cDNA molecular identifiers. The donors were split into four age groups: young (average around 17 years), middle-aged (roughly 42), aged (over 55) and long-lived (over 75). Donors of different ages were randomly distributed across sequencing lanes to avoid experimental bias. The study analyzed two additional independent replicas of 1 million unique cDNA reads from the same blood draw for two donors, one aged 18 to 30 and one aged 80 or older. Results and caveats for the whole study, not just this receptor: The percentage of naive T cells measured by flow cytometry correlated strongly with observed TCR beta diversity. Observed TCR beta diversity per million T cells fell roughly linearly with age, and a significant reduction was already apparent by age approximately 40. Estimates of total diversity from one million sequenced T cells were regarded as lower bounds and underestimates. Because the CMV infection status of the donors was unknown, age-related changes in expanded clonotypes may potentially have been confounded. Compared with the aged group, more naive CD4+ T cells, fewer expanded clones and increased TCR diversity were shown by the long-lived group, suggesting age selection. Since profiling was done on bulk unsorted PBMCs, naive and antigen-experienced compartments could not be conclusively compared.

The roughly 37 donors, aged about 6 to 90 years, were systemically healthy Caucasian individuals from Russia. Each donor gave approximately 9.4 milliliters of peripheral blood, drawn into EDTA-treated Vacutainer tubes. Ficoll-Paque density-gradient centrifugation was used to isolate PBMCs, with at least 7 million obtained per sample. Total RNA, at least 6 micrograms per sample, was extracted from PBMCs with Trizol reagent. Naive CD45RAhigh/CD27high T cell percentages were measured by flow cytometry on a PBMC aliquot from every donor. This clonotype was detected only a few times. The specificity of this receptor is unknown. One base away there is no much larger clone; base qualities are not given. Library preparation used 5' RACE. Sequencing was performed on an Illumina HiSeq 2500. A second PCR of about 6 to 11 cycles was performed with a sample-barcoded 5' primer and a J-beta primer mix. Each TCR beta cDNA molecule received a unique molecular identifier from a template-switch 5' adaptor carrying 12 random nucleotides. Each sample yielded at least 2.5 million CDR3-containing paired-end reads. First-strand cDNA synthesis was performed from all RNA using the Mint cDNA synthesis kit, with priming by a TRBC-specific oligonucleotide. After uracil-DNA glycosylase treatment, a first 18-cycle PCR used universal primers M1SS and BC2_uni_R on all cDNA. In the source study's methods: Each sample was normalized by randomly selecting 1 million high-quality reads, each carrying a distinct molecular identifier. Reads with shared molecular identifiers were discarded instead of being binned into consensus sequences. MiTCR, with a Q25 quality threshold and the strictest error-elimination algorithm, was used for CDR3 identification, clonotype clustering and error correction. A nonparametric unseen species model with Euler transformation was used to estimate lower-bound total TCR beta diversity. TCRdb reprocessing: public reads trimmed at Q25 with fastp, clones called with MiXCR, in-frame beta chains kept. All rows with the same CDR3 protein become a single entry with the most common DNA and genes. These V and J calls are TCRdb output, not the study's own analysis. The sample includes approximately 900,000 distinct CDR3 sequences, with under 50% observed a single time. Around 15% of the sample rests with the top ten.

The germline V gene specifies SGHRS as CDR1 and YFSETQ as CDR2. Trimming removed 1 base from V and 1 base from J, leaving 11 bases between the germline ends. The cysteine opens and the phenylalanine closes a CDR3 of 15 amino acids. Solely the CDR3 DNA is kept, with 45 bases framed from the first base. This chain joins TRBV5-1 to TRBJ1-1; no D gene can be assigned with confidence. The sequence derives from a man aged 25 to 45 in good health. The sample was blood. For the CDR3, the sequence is CASSLLDYGNTEAFF. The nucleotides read TGCGCCAGCAGCTTGTTAGACTACGGGAACACTGAAGCTTTCTTT. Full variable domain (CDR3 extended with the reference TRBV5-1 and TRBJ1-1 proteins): KAGVTQTPRYLIKTRGQQVTLSCSPISGHRSVSWYQQTPGQGLQFLFEYFSETQRNKGNFPGRFSGRQFSNSRSEMNVSTLELGDSALYLCASSLLDYGNTEAFFGQGTRLTVV.